The rows below give T cell receptor beta chains drawn from one sample of a study of graft-versus-host responses after intestinal transplantation. Their recognized antigens are unknown. Some clones are missing from TCRdb's copy, which holds only in-frame ones; the method was immunoSEQ multiplex PCR. Of 85,000 to 90,000 clones in the sample, roughly 90% were seen once. The sample here was unstimulated CD4+ T cells sorted from spleen or lymph node cells, taken before intestinal transplant. These receptors came from a human donor who received an intestinal transplant. CDR3s include the opening cysteine and the closing phenylalanine or tryptophan. Each record gives: D gene, CDR3 length, J gene, clone size, V gene, CDR3 DNA, CDR3 protein. The D gene is left open where the match is weak. Clone size is stated in some rows and not others, as once, few, many or a class when expanded.

d_gene: .
len: 13
j_gene: TRBJ1-5
abundance: few
v_gene: TRBV6-1
CDR3nt: TGTGCCAGCAGGCCCACAGGGAATCAGCCCCAGCATTTT
CDR3aa: CASRPTGNQPQHF

d_gene: .
len: 14
j_gene: TRBJ1-2
abundance: .
v_gene: TRBV5-1
CDR3nt: TGCGCCAGCAGCTTAGGAGGGACTAACTATGGCTACACCTTC
CDR3aa: CASSLGGTNYGYTF

d_gene: TRBD2
len: 15
j_gene: TRBJ2-3
abundance: .
v_gene: TRBV7-6
CDR3nt: TGTGCCAGCAGCGAGCGGGGGGGCCTGGCAGATACGCAGTATTTT
CDR3aa: CASSERGGLADTQYF

d_gene: .
len: 12
j_gene: TRBJ2-7
abundance: .
v_gene: TRBV28
CDR3nt: TGTGCCAGCAGCCCCCGGTGGGGGGAAGGGTACTTC
CDR3aa: CASSPRWGEGYF

d_gene: TRBD1
len: 17
j_gene: TRBJ2-1
abundance: .
v_gene: TRBV4-1
CDR3nt: TGCGCCAGCAGCGAAAGAGTCAGCCAGGGGGCCGGCAATGAGCAGTTCTTC
CDR3aa: CASSERVSQGAGNEQFF

d_gene: .
len: 12
j_gene: TRBJ2-7
abundance: .
v_gene: TRBV6-1
CDR3nt: TGTGCCAGCAGTGAACAGGGGTACGAGCAGTACTTC
CDR3aa: CASSEQGYEQYF

d_gene: .
len: 15
j_gene: TRBJ1-6
abundance: .
v_gene: TRBV30
CDR3nt: TGTGCCTGGAGTTGGCGGGCTGGGGATAATTCACCCCTCCACTTT
CDR3aa: CAWSWRAGDNSPLHF

d_gene: .
len: 14
j_gene: TRBJ2-7
abundance: .
v_gene: TRBV7-9
CDR3nt: TGTGCCAGCAGCTTAGTCGAGGTCTCCTACGAGCAGTACTTC
CDR3aa: CASSLVEVSYEQYF

d_gene: .
len: 12
j_gene: TRBJ2-5
abundance: .
v_gene: TRBV27
CDR3nt: TGTGCCAGCAGTTTATCCGGGGAGACCCAGTACTTC
CDR3aa: CASSLSGETQYF

d_gene: .
len: 14
j_gene: TRBJ1-1
abundance: .
v_gene: TRBV19
CDR3nt: TGTGCCAGTAGTATTGCGGCCGGGAACACTGAAGCTTTCTTT
CDR3aa: CASSIAAGNTEAFF

d_gene: .
len: 14
j_gene: TRBJ2-6
abundance: .
v_gene: TRBV6-1
CDR3nt: TGTGCCAGCATCGGCGCGAGGGGGGCCAACGTCCTGACTTTC
CDR3aa: CASIGARGANVLTF

d_gene: .
len: 14
j_gene: TRBJ1-1
abundance: .
v_gene: TRBV10-3
CDR3nt: TGTGCCATCAGTGAGTACCGGGAGAACACTGAAGCTTTCTTT
CDR3aa: CAISEYRENTEAFF

d_gene: .
len: 12
j_gene: TRBJ1-4
abundance: .
v_gene: TRBV19
CDR3nt: TGTGCCAGTCACTCGGGGAATGAAAAACTGTTTTTT
CDR3aa: CASHSGNEKLFF

d_gene: .
len: 14
j_gene: TRBJ1-6
abundance: few
v_gene: TRBV19
CDR3nt: TGTGCCAGTGGTACGGGAAGCCAAAATTCACCCCTCCACTTT
CDR3aa: CASGTGSQNSPLHF

d_gene: .
len: 11
j_gene: TRBJ1-1
abundance: .
v_gene: TRBV7-8
CDR3nt: TGTGCCAGCAGCCCGGTAAAGGAAGCTTTCTTT
CDR3aa: CASSPVKEAFF

d_gene: .
len: 14
j_gene: TRBJ1-3
abundance: .
v_gene: TRBV6-1
CDR3nt: TGTGCCAGCCGCCTCATGAGCTCTGGAAACACCATATATTTT
CDR3aa: CASRLMSSGNTIYF

d_gene: TRBD2
len: 13
j_gene: TRBJ2-7
abundance: once
v_gene: TRBV6-5
CDR3nt: TGTGCCAGCAGTCGCCCAACTAGCGTCGAGCAGTACTTC
CDR3aa: CASSRPTSVEQYF

d_gene: .
len: 11
j_gene: TRBJ2-7
abundance: .
v_gene: TRBV2
CDR3nt: TGTGCCAGCAGGTACTCCGGCGAGCAGTACTTC
CDR3aa: CASRYSGEQYF

d_gene: TRBD2
len: 14
j_gene: TRBJ2-1
abundance: .
v_gene: TRBV14
CDR3nt: TGTGCCAGCAGCCACTCGGGGGGGTCTAATGAGCAGTTCTTC
CDR3aa: CASSHSGGSNEQFF

d_gene: .
len: 15
j_gene: TRBJ1-2
abundance: .
v_gene: TRBV5-4
CDR3nt: TGTGCCAGCAGCTTGGTGGGCAGCCTTAGCTATGGCTACACCTTC
CDR3aa: CASSLVGSLSYGYTF

d_gene: .
len: 15
j_gene: TRBJ2-1
abundance: .
v_gene: TRBV11-3
CDR3nt: TGTGCCAGCAGCTTGGGGGGGGGCCGGCTCGATGAGCAGTTCTTC
CDR3aa: CASSLGGGRLDEQFF

d_gene: TRBD1
len: 14
j_gene: TRBJ1-3
abundance: .
v_gene: TRBV19
CDR3nt: TGTGCCAGTAGTACGACAGGGCCTGGAAACACCATATATTTT
CDR3aa: CASSTTGPGNTIYF

d_gene: TRBD1
len: 15
j_gene: TRBJ2-2
abundance: .
v_gene: TRBV6-6
CDR3nt: TGTGCCAGCAACCTGTGGGGACAGATCACCGGGGAGCTGTTTTTT
CDR3aa: CASNLWGQITGELFF

d_gene: TRBD1
len: 16
j_gene: TRBJ2-7
abundance: .
v_gene: TRBV10-3
CDR3nt: TGTGCCATCAGTGAGGGCAGGGGGCGCGAGGAGGCCGAGCAGTACTTC
CDR3aa: CAISEGRGREEAEQYF

d_gene: .
len: 15
j_gene: TRBJ1-2
abundance: once
v_gene: TRBV7-2
CDR3nt: TGTGCCAGCAGCTTAGTTGCAGGGGAGAGGGGTGGCTACACCTTC
CDR3aa: CASSLVAGERGGYTF